This passage covers 14 T cell receptor beta chains from one sample sequenced in a study of blood T cell repertoires in COVID-19. Profiled with immunoSEQ multiplex PCR; TCRdb holds only in-frame clones, not every one. The sample lists about 35,000 clones, about 90% occurring once. The specimen was peripheral blood. These receptors all come from an elderly man with active COVID-19.

The chain recombines TRBV19 with TRBJ2-2; 13 nucleotides agree with TRBD2. This CDR3 has 15 amino acids. With 7 bases clipped from V and 6 bases from J, the junction kept 5 bases outside the gene matches. CDR1 and CDR2 from the germline V gene are LNHDA and SQIVND (reference sequence). The CDR3 sequence is CASTRTSGSSGELFF. In nucleotides, the CDR3 is TGTGCCAGTACCCGGACTAGCGGGAGTTCCGGGGAGCTGTTTTTT.

The table lists this clone with a count of one. The gene calls are TRBV10-3 and TRBJ2-1; tentative D call: TRBD2 (7 bases). Germline V gives CDR1 ENHRY, CDR2 SYGVKD. Trimming removed 11 bases from V and 3 bases from J, with 17 bases in between. The CDR3 is made up of 14 amino acids. The CDR3: CAAWSGTHYNEQFF. CDR3 nucleotide sequence: TGTGCCGCATGGAGCGGGACACACTACAATGAGCAGTTCTTC.

The chain has TRBV20-1 and TRBJ2-2; unclear D gene. Germline assignment: CDR1 DFQATT and CDR2 SNEGSKA (reference sequence). CDR3 length: 12 amino acids. The V gene lost 3 bases and the J gene lost 4 bases, with 6 bases spanning the gap. CDR3 amino acids: CSASRSTGELFF. The DNA of the CDR3 is TGCAGTGCTAGTCGCAGCACCGGGGAGCTGTTTTTT.

The V and J genes are TRBV10-3 and TRBJ2-5, with 8 bases lining up with TRBD1. There are 14 residues in the CDR3. The germline V gene encodes CDR1 ENHRY and CDR2 SYGVKD. J was trimmed by 3 bases and V by 2 bases; bases with no gene match: 2. CDR3 in amino acids: CAISETGGEETQYF. CDR3 DNA: TGTGCCATCAGTGAGACAGGGGGAGAAGAGACCCAGTACTTC.

The chain is built from TRBV7-9 and TRBJ2-2, with 8 bases that match TRBD1. This CDR3 spans 16 amino acids. Germline CDR1 reads SEHNR; CDR2 reads FQNEAQ (reference sequence). The V gene end was trimmed by 4 bases and the J gene end by 5 bases; junction bases not matched to a gene: 9. The chain's CDR3 is CASSSRTGRRTGELFF. In nucleotides, the CDR3 is TGTGCCAGCAGCTCGCGGACAGGGAGGCGAACCGGGGAGCTGTTTTTT.

This sequence joins TRBV9 and TRBJ1-1; 7 nucleotides agree with TRBD1. The V and J ends lost 2 bases and 4 bases, in that order; junction bases with no gene match: 2. The germline gives CDR1 SGDLS, CDR2 YYNGEE. The CDR3 extends over 13 amino acids. The CDR3 reads CASSVTGVTEAFF. Here the CDR3 DNA reads TGTGCCAGCAGCGTTACAGGGGTCACTGAAGCTTTCTTT.

This chain links TRBV15 with TRBJ2-7, with D possibly TRBD1 on 5 matching bases. CDR1 is LNHNV and CDR2 is YYDKDF in the germline V gene (reference sequence). The germline V and J ends were trimmed by 4 bases and 6 bases, with 16 bases remaining between them. This CDR3 has 14 residues. The CDR3 loop reads CATSIGSRAGEQYF. CDR3 DNA sequence: TGTGCCACCAGCATCGGTAGCAGGGCTGGCGAGCAGTACTTC. Together with reference TRBV15 and TRBJ2-7, the CDR3 gives the full variable domain: DAMVIQNPRYQVTQFGKPVTLSCSQTLNHNVMYWYQQKSSQAPKLLFHYYDKDFNNEADTPDNFQSRRPNTSFCFLDIRSPGLGDTAMYLCATSIGSRAGEQYFGPGTRLTVT.

The chain recombines TRBV18 with TRBJ1-1; unclear D gene. Germline V gives CDR1 KGHSH, CDR2 LQKENI. The CDR3 runs 15 residues. Trimming left V 0 bases short and J 1 base short, with 9 bases between. This CDR3 reads CASSPPTRPNTEAFF. The CDR3 DNA reads as TGTGCCAGCTCACCACCTACCAGGCCGAACACTGAAGCTTTCTTT. Filled out from reference TRBV18 and TRBJ1-1, the complete variable domain reads NAGVMQNPRHLVRRRGQEARLRCSPMKGHSHVYWYRQLPEEGLKFMVYLQKENIIDESGMPKERFSAEFPKEGPSILRIQQVVRGDSAAYFCASSPPTRPNTEAFFGQGTRLTVV.

The CDR3 DNA reads TGTGCCAGCAGCGCTAGCGGGAGTGGTGCGTACGAGCAGTACTTC. The encoded protein is CASSASGSGAYEQYF. V gene TRBV9 combines with J gene TRBJ2-7; 10 nucleotides agree with TRBD2. This CDR3 has 15 amino acids. Trimming took 3 bases from V and 4 from J; bases not matched to a gene: 7. Germline values: CDR1 SGDLS, CDR2 YYNGEE.

The CDR3 region is CASSLYALAGTARLDQYF. The DNA of the CDR3 is TGTGCCAGCAGTTTATACGCACTAGCGGGAACCGCTCGATTGGACCAGTACTTC. The rearrangement uses TRBV28 and TRBJ2-5; TRBD2 aligns across 10 bases. Germline V gene data show CDR1 as MDHEN and CDR2 as SYDVKM. The ends lost 1 base at V and 10 bases at J; junction bases unmatched: 18. The CDR3 covers 18 residues.

The CDR3 coding sequence is TGTGCCAGCAGCTTGCGGCGGGACTACCTCCCCTACAATGAGCAGTTCTTC. Translated, it gives CASSLRRDYLPYNEQFF. The chain combines TRBV5-6 with TRBJ2-1; 7 bases line up with TRBD2. CDR1 is SGHDT, CDR2 YYEEEE, per germline. The CDR3 is 17 residues long. The V gene end was trimmed by 1 base and the J gene end by 2 bases; junction bases not matched to a gene: 9.

The chain uses TRBV4-3 and TRBJ2-7; D may be TRBD1 (6 bases). Germline V gene lookup returns CDR1 LGHNA and CDR2 YSLEER. Deletions cut 0 bases from V and 3 bases from J, with 21 bases between. This CDR3 region has 18 residues. CDR3 sequence: CASSQERGQPPVRYEQYF. DNA of the CDR3: TGCGCCAGCAGCCAAGAACGCGGACAGCCACCGGTCCGCTACGAGCAGTACTTC.

This chain links TRBV6-5 with TRBJ2-3, with 8 bases aligning to TRBD1. The CDR3 contains 14 residues. V shed 7 bases, J shed 6 bases, and the junction held 9 bases outside the gene matches. Germline values: CDR1 MNHEY, CDR2 SVGAGI. CDR3 coding DNA: TGTGCCAGCACCGACGGACAGGGAGTGGATACGCAGTATTTT. Translated: CASTDGQGVDTQYF.

This clone was observed a single time. The V call is TRBV24-1, the J call TRBJ2-2, with D possibly matching TRBD1 (8 bases). Trimming pared 3 bases from V and 7 bases from J, leaving 14 bases between. Germline CDR1 KGHDR, CDR2 SFDVKD. The CDR3 spans 15 residues. Written as DNA, the CDR3 is TGTGCCACCAGTGATAGGACAGGGAGGGTCGGGGAGCTGTTTTTT. Amino acids: CATSDRTGRVGELFF.